Each of the 25 T cell receptor beta chains below was sequenced from the same sample in a study of T cell changes during pregnancy in multiple sclerosis. Method: immunoSEQ multiplex PCR; TCRdb's copy keeps in-frame clones and lacks some. The table records around 92,000 clones, approximately 95% of them present only once. Here the sequenced sample was peripheral blood, taken after pregnancy. These receptor sequences come from a female donor with multiple sclerosis, enrolled in a pregnancy study.

The rearrangement joins TRBV27 to TRBJ2-7; TRBD2 agrees at 13 bases. CDR1 and CDR2 from the germline V gene are MNHEY and SMNVEV (reference sequence). The ends lost 3 bases at V and 3 bases at J; junction bases unmatched: 14. This CDR3 is 19 amino acids long. The CDR3 region has the DNA TGTGCCAGCAGTTTGGGACTAGCGGGAAGCCGTGGCGGTTACTACGAGCAGTACTTC. Protein: CASSLGLAGSRGGYYEQYF.

This chain uses TRBV29-1 with TRBJ1-2; 9 bases fit TRBD1. CDR1 is SQVTM, CDR2 ANQGSEA, per germline. Trimming cost V 5 bases and J 6 bases; bases outside gene matches: 4. The CDR3 contains 12 residues. The CDR3 region has the DNA TGCAGCGTTCCGACAGGGGGACATGGCTACACCTTC. This gives the protein CSVPTGGHGYTF.

The rearrangement uses TRBV6-5 and TRBJ2-4; TRBD2 is a possible D gene (6 bases). This CDR3 region has 14 residues. Germline-derived CDR1 and CDR2 are MNHEY and SVGAGI. Trimming cost V 3 bases and J 3 bases, with 9 bases left between them. The CDR3 DNA follows: TGTGCCAGCAGTTATATCGGGAGCAAAAACATTCAGTACTTC. Protein product: CASSYIGSKNIQYF.

The V gene is TRBV21-1, the J gene TRBJ1-2. TRBV21-1 is marked as a pseudogene. The CDR3 runs 14 residues. The CDR3 reads CASSKGSGNYGYTF. CDR3 DNA sequence: TGTGCCAGCAGCAAAGGGAGCGGCAACTATGGCTACACCTTC.

In its sample, this clone was seen once. The chain combines TRBV2 with TRBJ1-2, with TRBD1 identical over 8 bases. The CDR3 is 17 amino acids. The germline V gene encodes CDR1 SNHLY and CDR2 FYNNEI. The V segment lost 1 base and the J segment 4 bases; nucleotides outside the gene matches: 11. This CDR3 reads CASSEVAGGEVFYGYTF. The CDR3 bases are TGTGCCAGCAGTGAAGTGGCAGGGGGCGAGGTTTTCTATGGCTACACCTTC.

The chain has TRBV9 and TRBJ2-5; 7 positions agree with TRBD1. The DNA end lines up better with TRBJ2-7; the J call may be wrong. CDR3 length: 15 amino acids. The germline gives CDR1 SGDLS, CDR2 YYNGEE. CDR3 amino acids: CASSAQDRLPYEQYF. The CDR3 DNA is TGTGCCAGCAGCGCGCAGGACAGGCTCCCCTACGAGCAGTACTTC.

The rearrangement links TRBV7-2 to TRBJ2-1; 10 bases line up with TRBD2. The germline gives CDR1 SGHTA, CDR2 FQGNSA. This CDR3 is 15 amino acids long. With V trimmed by 4 bases and J by 7 bases, 7 bases remained unmatched. As DNA, the CDR3 is TGTGCCAGCAGCTCTACTAGCGGGATGGAAAATGAGCAGTTCTTC. Encoded protein: CASSSTSGMENEQFF.

This clone appeared a few times. This chain uses TRBV19 with TRBJ2-2; D not certain. This CDR3 spans 15 amino acids. Germline V gives CDR1 LNHDA, CDR2 SQIVND (reference sequence). V lost 4 bases, J lost 5 bases, and 14 bases lay in between. CDR3 DNA: TGTGCCAGTAGTACCTCCAGCCTAGAAACCGGGGAGCTGTTTTTT. Residues: CASSTSSLETGELFF.

CDR3 bases: TGTGCCATCAGTGATGCGGGAGGCAATCAGCCCCAGCATTTT. Protein sequence: CAISDAGGNQPQHF. The chain joins TRBV10-3 to TRBJ1-5; D is unclear. Germline loops: CDR1 ENHRY, CDR2 SYGVKD. The V end lost 3 bases, the J end lost 2 bases, and 8 bases lay between the germline ends. The length of the CDR3 is 14 residues.

The chain is built from TRBV30 and TRBJ2-7, with 9 bases fitting TRBD2. From germline, CDR1 is GTSNPN and CDR2 SVGIG (reference sequence). V shed 4 bases and J 3 bases; nucleotides not matched to a gene: 1. The CDR3 totals 12 residues. The CDR3 loop reads CAWTTSGYEQYF. CDR3 nucleotides: TGTGCCTGGACGACTAGCGGCTACGAGCAGTACTTC.

The V call is TRBV5-1, the J call TRBJ2-2; TRBD2 matches 9 bases. The germline V gene encodes CDR1 SGHRS and CDR2 YFSETQ. This CDR3 spans 15 amino acids. The ends lost 4 bases at V and 6 bases at J; junction bases unmatched: 7. CDR3 sequence reads: CASSLSGSNAGELFF. In DNA, the CDR3 is TGCGCCAGCAGCCTTAGCGGGAGCAACGCCGGGGAGCTGTTTTTT.

The chain links TRBV14 to TRBJ2-1, with 7 bases that match TRBD2. The germline V gene has CDR1 SGHDN and CDR2 FVKESK. The CDR3 has 18 residues. Unmatched junction bases numbered 12, after V lost 0 bases and J lost 4 bases. The CDR3 DNA reads as TGTGCCAGCAGCCAAGATACCCTAGCGGTTCATCTGTACAATGAGCAGTTCTTC. This gives the protein CASSQDTLAVHLYNEQFF. Full variable domain (missing parts from reference TRBV14 and TRBJ2-1): EAGVTQFPSHSVIEKGQTVTLRCDPISGHDNLYWYRRVMGKEIKFLLHFVKESKQDESGMPNNRFLAERTGGTYSTLKVQPAELEDSGVYFCASSQDTLAVHLYNEQFFGPGTRLTVL.

The chain joins TRBV6-5 to TRBJ2-7; possible D gene TRBD2, 6 bases. The V gene lost 0 bases and the J gene lost 4 bases, with 13 bases spanning the gap. This CDR3 region has 15 residues. The germline gives CDR1 MNHEY, CDR2 SVGAGI. CDR3 bases: TGTGCCAGCAGTTACTCGGGCGGGAATTTATACGAGCAGTACTTC. Encoded protein: CASSYSGGNLYEQYF.

The chain combines TRBV7-9 with TRBJ2-2, with D hard to call. The CDR3 length is 15 residues. Germline V gives CDR1 SEHNR, CDR2 FQNEAQ (reference sequence). The V gene lost 4 bases and the J gene lost 0 bases, with 9 bases spanning the gap. The CDR3: CASSWRPSNTGELFF. The CDR3 DNA reads as TGTGCCAGCAGCTGGAGACCGTCGAACACCGGGGAGCTGTTTTTT.

V gene TRBV11-2 combines with J gene TRBJ2-7; weak D call: TRBD2 (6 bases). V lost 0 bases and J 5 bases, leaving 23 bases between the germline ends. This CDR3 is 18 amino acids long. Germline V gene sequence: CDR1 SGHAT, CDR2 FQNNGV. The CDR3: CASSLDLGGVEGLHEQYF. The CDR3 DNA reads TGTGCCAGCAGCTTAGATCTAGGAGGCGTGGAGGGTTTACACGAGCAGTACTTC.

Only one count was recorded for this clone. V is TRBV30 and J is TRBJ2-7; 9 nucleotides line up with TRBD2. This CDR3 is 14 amino acids long. CDR1 and CDR2 (germline): GTSNPN, SVGIG (reference sequence). Unmatched junction bases numbered 3, after V lost 0 bases and J lost 3 bases. The CDR3 region is CAWSVASGNYEQYF. In DNA form, the CDR3 reads TGTGCCTGGAGTGTGGCTAGCGGGAACTACGAGCAGTACTTC.

This chain joins TRBV9 and TRBJ2-2, with a possible D match to TRBD2 (6 bases). From germline, CDR1 is SGDLS and CDR2 YYNGEE. V lost 3 bases and J lost 1, with 13 bases in between. The CDR3 runs to 16 residues. For the CDR3, the DNA is TGTGCCAGCAGCGGGTACGGGCGGGGGAACACCGGGGAGCTGTTTTTT. This encodes CASSGYGRGNTGELFF. The variable domain in full, completed from reference TRBV9 and TRBJ2-2, reads DSGVTQTPKHLITATGQRVTLRCSPRSGDLSVYWYQQSLDQGLQFLIQYYNGEERAKGNILERFSAQQFPDLHSELNLSSLELGDSALYFCASSGYGRGNTGELFFGEGSRLTVL.

V and J are TRBV11-2 and TRBJ1-2; a possible D gene is TRBD1 (6 bases). From germline, CDR1 is SGHAT and CDR2 FQNNGV. V lost 1 base to trimming and J lost 8 bases, with 26 bases between them. The CDR3 spans 18 residues. CDR3 residues: CASSLAPRRIGGADGYTF. The CDR3 DNA sequence: TGTGCCAGCAGCTTAGCACCCCGTCGCATCGGGGGGGCAGACGGCTACACCTTC.

The CDR3 coding sequence is TGTGCCAGCCTTAGGACTAGCGGCACCACAGATACGCAGTATTTT. Encoded protein: CASLRTSGTTDTQYF. This rearrangement joins TRBV19 to TRBJ2-3; 10 nucleotides agree with TRBD2. Germline-derived CDR1 and CDR2 are LNHDA and SQIVND (reference sequence). This CDR3 has 15 residues. V lost 9 bases to trimming and J lost 2 bases; unmatched junction nucleotides: 8. The full variable domain, with the rest looked up from reference TRBV19 and TRBJ2-3, is DGGITQSPKYLFRKEGQNVTLSCEQNLNHDAMYWYRQDPGQGLRLIYYSQIVNDFQKGDIAEGYSVSREKKESFPLTVTSAQKNPTAFYLCASLRTSGTTDTQYFGPGTRLTVL.

V and J are TRBV21-1 and TRBJ1-1; the table's D call of TRBD1 was not tested on the DNA. TRBV21-1 is a listed pseudogene. The CDR3 loop spans 16 amino acids. CDR3 DNA sequence: TGTGCCAGCAGCAAAAGGGGACAGGGATCGAACACTGAAGCTTTCTTT. This sequence encodes CASSKRGQGSNTEAFF.

The genes are TRBV27 and TRBJ2-2; D unresolved. CDR1 is MNHEY, CDR2 SMNVEV, per germline (reference sequence). The CDR3 runs 15 residues. The V end lost 2 bases, the J end lost 0 bases, and 7 bases lay between the germline ends. The CDR3 nucleotides read TGTGCCAGCAGTTTAGTACCTACGAACACCGGGGAGCTGTTTTTT. As protein: CASSLVPTNTGELFF.

This rearrangement joins TRBV12-5 to TRBJ2-3; TRBD2 matches at 11 bases. The CDR3 runs 16 residues. The V gene end was trimmed by 7 bases and the J gene end by 2 bases; junction bases not matched to a gene: 8. Germline assignment: CDR1 LGHNT and CDR2 FRNRAP. CDR3 sequence: CASASVAGGFTDTQYF. The CDR3 nucleotides read TGTGCTAGTGCTTCTGTAGCGGGAGGGTTCACAGATACGCAGTATTTT.

The chain employs TRBV11-3 and TRBJ1-1; D is unclear. V lost 3 bases, J lost 5 bases, and 7 bases lay in between. CDR3 length equals 12 residues. CDR1 and CDR2 (germline): SGHNT, YENEEA. The CDR3 protein is CASSLTGTEAFF. The DNA for the CDR3 is TGTGCCAGCAGCTTGACCGGGACTGAAGCTTTCTTT.

The chain combines TRBV19 with TRBJ2-2; D gene ambiguous. This CDR3 is built from 13 residues. The germline CDR1 and CDR2 sequences are LNHDA and SQIVND (reference sequence). Trimming cost V 3 bases and J 6 bases, with 8 bases left between them. CDR3 in amino acids: CASSIVAAGELFF. DNA for the CDR3: TGTGCCAGTAGTATCGTAGCAGCCGGGGAGCTGTTTTTT.

J is TRBJ2-5 and V is TRBV5-1; a possible D gene is TRBD1 (6 bases). Deletions cut 4 bases from V and 3 bases from J, with 13 bases between. There are 14 residues in the CDR3. Germline values: CDR1 SGHRS, CDR2 YFSETQ. The CDR3 spells CASSPIRDKETQYF. The CDR3 nucleotides are TGCGCCAGCAGCCCCATTCGGGACAAAGAGACCCAGTACTTC.